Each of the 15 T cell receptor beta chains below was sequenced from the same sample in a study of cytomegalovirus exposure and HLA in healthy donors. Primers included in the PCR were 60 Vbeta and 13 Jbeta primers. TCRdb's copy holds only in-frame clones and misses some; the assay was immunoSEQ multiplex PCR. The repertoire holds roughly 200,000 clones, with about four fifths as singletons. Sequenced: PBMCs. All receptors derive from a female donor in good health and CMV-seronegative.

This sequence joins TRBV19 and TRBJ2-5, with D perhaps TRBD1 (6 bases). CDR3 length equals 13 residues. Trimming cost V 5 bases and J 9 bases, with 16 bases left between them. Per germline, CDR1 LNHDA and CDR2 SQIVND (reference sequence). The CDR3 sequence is CASSGQRGEAQYF. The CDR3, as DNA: TGTGCCAGTAGTGGACAGAGAGGCGAGGCCCAGTACTTC.

As DNA, the CDR3 is TGTGCCAGCAGCCCAAGCGACACGACAGGGTTACCCTACGAGCAGTACTTC. Translated: CASSPSDTTGLPYEQYF. This chain uses TRBV9 with TRBJ2-7; 7 nucleotides line up with TRBD1. V lost 4 bases and J lost 2; bases outside the gene matches: 15. The CDR3 has 17 residues. Per germline, CDR1 SGDLS and CDR2 YYNGEE. The whole variable domain, remainder taken from reference TRBV9 and TRBJ2-7, is DSGVTQTPKHLITATGQRVTLRCSPRSGDLSVYWYQQSLDQGLQFLIQYYNGEERAKGNILERFSAQQFPDLHSELNLSSLELGDSALYFCASSPSDTTGLPYEQYFGPGTRLTVT.

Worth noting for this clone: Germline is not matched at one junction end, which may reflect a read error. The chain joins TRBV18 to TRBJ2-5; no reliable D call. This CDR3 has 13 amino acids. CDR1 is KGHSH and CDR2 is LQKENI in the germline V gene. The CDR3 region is CASSPRTEEAQYF. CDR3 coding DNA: TGTGCCAGCTCACCACGAACCGAAGAGGCCCAGTACTTC.

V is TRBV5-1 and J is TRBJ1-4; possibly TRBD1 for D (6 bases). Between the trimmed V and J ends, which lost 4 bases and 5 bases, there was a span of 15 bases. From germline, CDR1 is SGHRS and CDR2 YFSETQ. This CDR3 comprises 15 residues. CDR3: CASSVSGTSNEKLFF. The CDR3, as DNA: TGCGCCAGCAGCGTGTCTGGGACATCGAATGAAAAACTGTTTTTT.

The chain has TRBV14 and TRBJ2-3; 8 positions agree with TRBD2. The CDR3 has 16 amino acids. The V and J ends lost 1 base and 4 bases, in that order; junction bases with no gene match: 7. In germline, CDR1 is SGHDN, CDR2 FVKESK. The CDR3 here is CASSQAPGGPADTQYF. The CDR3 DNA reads TGTGCCAGCAGCCAAGCCCCGGGAGGGCCGGCAGATACGCAGTATTTT.

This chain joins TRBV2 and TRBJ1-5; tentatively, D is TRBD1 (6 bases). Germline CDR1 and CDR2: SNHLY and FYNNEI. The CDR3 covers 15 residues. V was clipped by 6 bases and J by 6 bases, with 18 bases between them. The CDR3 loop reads CASSLRGGPGQPQHF. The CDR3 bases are TGTGCCAGCAGCCTAAGGGGGGGGCCGGGTCAGCCCCAGCATTTT.

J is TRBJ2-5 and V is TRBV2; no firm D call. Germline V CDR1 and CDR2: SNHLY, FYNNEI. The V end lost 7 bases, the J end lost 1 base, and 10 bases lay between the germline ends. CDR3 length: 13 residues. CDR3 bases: TGTGCCAGCAAGATAGACTTCCAAGAGACCCAGTACTTC. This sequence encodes CASKIDFQETQYF.

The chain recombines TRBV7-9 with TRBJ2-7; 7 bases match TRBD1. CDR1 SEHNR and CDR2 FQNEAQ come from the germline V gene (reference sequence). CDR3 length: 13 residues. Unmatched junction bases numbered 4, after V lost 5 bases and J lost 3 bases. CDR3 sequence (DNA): TGTGCCAGCAGCCATGGGACAGACTACGAGCAGTACTTC. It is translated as CASSHGTDYEQYF.

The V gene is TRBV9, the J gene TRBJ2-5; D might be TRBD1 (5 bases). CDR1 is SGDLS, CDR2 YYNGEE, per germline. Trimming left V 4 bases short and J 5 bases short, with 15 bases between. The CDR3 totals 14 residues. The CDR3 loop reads CASSPRTSLETQYF. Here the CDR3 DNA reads TGTGCCAGCAGCCCCCGGACATCCCTCGAGACCCAGTACTTC.

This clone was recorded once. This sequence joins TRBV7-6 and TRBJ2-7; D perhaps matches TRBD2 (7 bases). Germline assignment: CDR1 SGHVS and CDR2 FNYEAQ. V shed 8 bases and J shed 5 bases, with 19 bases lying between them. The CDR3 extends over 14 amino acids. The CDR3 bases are TGTGCCAGCTCCCTAACGGGGGGCATCGACGAGCAGTACTTC. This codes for CASSLTGGIDEQYF.

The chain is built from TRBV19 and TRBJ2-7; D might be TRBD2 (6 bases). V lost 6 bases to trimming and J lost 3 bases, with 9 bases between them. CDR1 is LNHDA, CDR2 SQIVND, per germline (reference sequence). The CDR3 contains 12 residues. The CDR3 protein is CASSPGGYEQYF. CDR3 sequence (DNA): TGTGCCAGTAGCCCCGGGGGCTACGAGCAGTACTTC.

The CDR3 protein is CASRKVTGGSGELFF. In nucleotides, the CDR3 is TGCGCCAGCAGGAAAGTGACGGGGGGAAGCGGGGAGCTGTTTTTT. The chain uses TRBV5-1 and TRBJ2-2, with TRBD2 identical over 7 bases. Per germline, CDR1 SGHRS and CDR2 YFSETQ. The length of the CDR3 is 15 residues. The junction had 11 bases not matched to a gene; V was cut back by 5 bases and J by 7 bases.

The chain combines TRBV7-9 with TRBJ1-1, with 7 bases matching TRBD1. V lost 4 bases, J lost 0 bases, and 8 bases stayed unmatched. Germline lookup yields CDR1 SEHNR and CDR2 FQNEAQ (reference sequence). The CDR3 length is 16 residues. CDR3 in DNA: TGTGCCAGCAGCTCTCCCGAGGGACAGTTGAACACTGAAGCTTTCTTT. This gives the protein CASSSPEGQLNTEAFF.

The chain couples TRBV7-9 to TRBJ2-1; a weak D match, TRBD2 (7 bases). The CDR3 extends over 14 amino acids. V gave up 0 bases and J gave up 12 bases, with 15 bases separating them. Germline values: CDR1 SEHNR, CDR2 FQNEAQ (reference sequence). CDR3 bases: TGTGCCAGCAGCTTAGCGGGTGAGGGAGGGGGGCAGTTCTTC. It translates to CASSLAGEGGGQFF.

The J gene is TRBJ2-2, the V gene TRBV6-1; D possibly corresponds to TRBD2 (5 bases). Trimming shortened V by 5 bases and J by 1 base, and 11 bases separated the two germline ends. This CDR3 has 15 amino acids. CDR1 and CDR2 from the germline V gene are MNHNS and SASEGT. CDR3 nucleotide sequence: TGTGCCAGCAGTCAAGGCCGGGGGAACACCGGGGAGCTGTTTTTT. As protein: CASSQGRGNTGELFF.